Here is one TCR beta chain with its context. The antigen this receptor binds is unknown. No base qualities exist here, and no much larger clone lies one base off it. The data are from a study of CD8+ T cells in alopecia areata (dated by TCRdb to the late 2010s). Context from the whole study: Treated patients were enrolled in an open-label pilot trial of oral tofacitinib, 5 to 10 mg twice daily, for moderate-to-severe alopecia areata. Patients received tofacitinib for 6 to 18 months and were then followed off drug for 6 months to check for delayed response and recurrence. To study T cell clonal expansion in alopecia areata, the researchers applied high-throughput TCRbeta sequencing to both the C3H/HeJ mouse model and human patients. Patients on tofacitinib were biopsied at baseline and after 4 and 24 weeks of treatment, and several of the patients also had a later scalp biopsy. TCRbeta CDR3 regions were amplified by immunoSEQ multiplex PCR using 35 Vbeta forward and 13 Jbeta reverse primers. Clonality in the scalp was compared among normal scalp (n=4), patchy alopecia areata scalp (n=8), and alopecia totalis/universalis scalp (n=8). Disease severity in treated patients was measured with the SALT score, which quantifies the percentage of affected scalp surface area. On the human side, TCRbeta sequencing was run on scalp tissue and on sorted CD4+ and CD8+ peripheral blood T cells from healthy controls and from alopecia areata patients with either patchy or totalis/universalis disease. The RNA source kit depended on sample type: the PAXgene miRNA kit for fixed scalp, the miRNeasy kit for PBMCs, and the RNeasy kit for mouse skin. The full study reports these points: Unlike mouse skin, where gammadelta T cells dominate, normal human skin contains resident alphabeta T cells that get sequenced too, which complicates analysis of the scalp TCR repertoire. Because the treated cohort was small and had only one nonresponder, larger studies are needed to examine links between baseline CD8+ expansion and response. Tofacitinib significantly decreased scalp clonality and the number of expanded CD8+ clones among the top 100 scalp clones. Compared with normal scalp, lesional scalp had higher clonality and more expanded CD8+ clones, particularly in alopecia totalis/universalis, a pattern that suggests antigenic drive. Compared with mice, TCR sequences shared between patients were less clear, possibly partly because of HLA diversity across the patient population. During tofacitinib treatment, many expanded lesional clones remained in scalp and blood, and this persistence may partly explain relapse after treatment is stopped.

CDR1 and CDR2, per the germline V gene (reference sequence), are PRHDT and FYEKMQ. V and J lose 5 bases and 6 bases, and a span of 14 bases separates them. From the cysteine up to the phenylalanine, the CDR3 has a length of 13 residues. Just the 39-base CDR3 DNA is kept, in frame starting at base 1. What this sample's treatment or condition label stands for: oral pan-JAK inhibitor, 5-10 mg twice daily. Lesional scalp punch biopsies and peripheral blood were obtained from alopecia areata patients. PBMCs were isolated by density centrifugation and stained for CD3, CD4 and CD8, and CD4+ and CD8+ T cells were sorted on a FACSAria. Library preparation used the immunoSEQ multiplex PCR assay. RNA was extracted from all samples and reverse transcribed into cDNA, which served as template for TCR sequencing. First-strand cDNA was synthesized with SuperScript III using a 2:1 mix of oligo-dT and random hexamers. A synthetic immune receptor repertoire was used to assess amplification bias, and residual bias was removed computationally. Concerning the study's data processing: After raw reads were preprocessed to remove errors, the CDR3 was defined following IMGT conventions as running from the conserved cysteine to phenylalanine. Clonality was computed by normalizing Shannon entropy by log2 of the number of productive unique TCRs and subtracting the result from 1. Whether scalp clones were CD4 or CD8 was inferred by matching scalp TCRbeta sequences against CD4 and CD8 repertoires sorted from blood. TCRdb took over this immuneACCESS table, retaining in-frame rearrangements with V and J assigned. Such tables are incomplete; in checked studies, under half of the missing clones stem from an unresolved V gene, and the remainder is unexplained. That table furnishes V, J and clone size, whereas the DNA furnished D and trimming. This sample lists fewer than 200,000 clones; roughly 58% were detected once. 16% of the sample comes from the top ten.

The TCR was taken from a human donor with alopecia areata. The material sequenced was CD4+ T cells sorted from blood, taken between weeks 55 and 65, from a patient treated with tofacitinib. The chain is assembled from TRBV13 and TRBJ2-7; TRBD1 is possibly the D segment (6 matching bases). CDR3 reads: CASSVGQSVEQYF. Read as DNA, the sequence is TGTGCCAGCAGCGTCGGACAGTCCGTCGAGCAGTACTTC.